This TCR beta chain came from a study of blood T cell repertoires in COVID-19. For the study at large: COVID-19 samples collected from the United States, Italy and Spain covered acute and convalescent phases. PBMCs, B-cell-depleted T cells, or T cells were the source of the cDNA or gDNA that made up the material.

Membership in each cohort depended on participant-reported clinical history. Someone with COVID-19 had been met by exposed participants within 2 weeks before study entry. The table came from immunoSEQ multiplex PCR; TCRdb's copy has only in-frame clones and leaves some out. The sample has about 430,000 clones, around nine tenths seen once. The CDR3 is 10 residues long. Trimming removed 10 bases at V and 13 bases at J, with 11 bases between. Germline V CDR1 and CDR2: SEHNR, FQNEAQ (reference sequence). The V call is TRBV7-9, the J call TRBJ1-6; D remains ambiguous. The sequence was obtained from a woman between 18 and 30 years old who had been exposed to COVID-19. Input material: PBMCs or T cells enriched from blood (not recorded which). CDR3 nucleotide sequence: TGTGCCACCTCCTCAGGCCCCCTCCACTTT. Protein: CATSSGPLHF.